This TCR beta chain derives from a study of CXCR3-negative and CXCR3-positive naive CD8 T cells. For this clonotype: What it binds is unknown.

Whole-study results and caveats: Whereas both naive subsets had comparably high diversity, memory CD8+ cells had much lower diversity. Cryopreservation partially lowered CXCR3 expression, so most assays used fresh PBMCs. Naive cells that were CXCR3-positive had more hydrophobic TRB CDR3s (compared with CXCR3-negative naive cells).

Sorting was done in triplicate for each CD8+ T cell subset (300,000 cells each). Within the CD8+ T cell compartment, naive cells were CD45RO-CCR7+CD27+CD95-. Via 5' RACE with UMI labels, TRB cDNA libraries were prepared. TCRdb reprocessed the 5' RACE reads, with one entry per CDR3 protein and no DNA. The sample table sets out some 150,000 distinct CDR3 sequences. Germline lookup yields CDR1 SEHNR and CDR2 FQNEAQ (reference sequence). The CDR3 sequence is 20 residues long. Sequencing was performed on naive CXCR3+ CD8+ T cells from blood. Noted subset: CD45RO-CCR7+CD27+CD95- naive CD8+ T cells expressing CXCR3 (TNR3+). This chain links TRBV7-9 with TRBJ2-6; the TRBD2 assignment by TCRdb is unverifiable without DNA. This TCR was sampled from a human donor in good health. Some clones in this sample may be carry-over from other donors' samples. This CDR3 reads CASSSIPPSGRYSRGNVLTF.